This T cell receptor beta chain was found in a study of T cells in localized non-small cell lung cancer. V was clipped by 2 bases and J by 2 bases; unmatched bases: 5. CDR1 SGHRS and CDR2 YFSETQ come from the germline V gene. The CDR3 spans 15 residues. Study outcomes and limitations: Out of the top 100 tumor clones, a median around 57 were seen in adjacent lung.

This clone was seen only once. Its antigen is currently unknown. Profiling relied on immunoSEQ multiplex PCR, and the TCRdb table lists in-frame clones only, not all of them. This sample has over 2,000 clones, with approximately 22% found just once. This receptor was taken from a woman aged 35 to 70 with stage I lung adenocarcinoma. V usage is TRBV5-1 and J usage is TRBJ2-3, with 7 bases identical to TRBD1. Specimen: lung tumor tissue, collected before any cancer treatment. Here the CDR3 reads CASSFRDRATDTQYF. In DNA, the CDR3 is TGCGCCAGCAGCTTCCGGGACAGAGCCACAGATACGCAGTATTTT.